The T cell receptor beta chain described here comes from a study of blood T cells in healthy people across ages (dated by TCRdb to between 2014 and 2016). With regard to the full study: Template switching captured roughly one uniquely barcoded TCR beta cDNA molecule per two T cells in model experiments. Age-related changes in TCR beta repertoire diversity were measured in the study by deep sequencing normalized with unique cDNA molecular identifiers. Donors were grouped into four age groups: young (average roughly 17 years), middle-aged (39), aged (approximately 67) and long-lived (over 80). To avoid experimental bias, donors of different ages were distributed randomly across sequencing lanes. Using the same blood draw, the study looked at two additional independent replicas of 1 million unique cDNA reads for two donors, one aged 18 to 30 and the other aged 80 or older.

As regards this clonotype: The antigen this receptor binds is unknown. No base qualities exist here, and no much larger clone lies one base off it.

The study at large found these results: Observed TCR beta diversity per million T cells fell roughly linearly with age, and a significant reduction was already apparent by age about 38. Since profiling was done on bulk unsorted PBMCs, naive and antigen-experienced compartments could not be conclusively compared. Observed TCR beta diversity correlated strongly with the percentage of naive T cells measured by flow cytometry. The long-lived group showed more naive CD4+ T cells, fewer expanded clones and increased TCR diversity than the aged group, suggesting age selection. The CMV infection status of donors was not known, potentially confounding age-related changes in expanded clonotypes. Total diversity estimates from one million sequenced T cells were considered lower bounds and underestimates.

The trim is 3 bases for V and 13 bases for J, with a gap of 21 bases between the germline ends. CDR1 MGHRA and CDR2 YSYEKL are derived from the germline V gene. Inclusive of the bounding cysteine and phenylalanine, the CDR3 is 14 residues long. Just CDR3 DNA is preserved here, 42 bases in frame from base 1. Receptor amplification or capture employed 5' RACE. Data came from an Illumina HiSeq 2500. A second about 7 to 12 cycle PCR used a sample-barcoded 5' primer and a J-beta primer mix. Each TCR beta cDNA molecule received a unique molecular identifier from a template-switch 5' adaptor carrying 12 random nucleotides. Each sample yielded at least 3 million CDR3-containing paired-end reads. All of the RNA was converted into first-strand cDNA using the Mint cDNA synthesis kit, with a TRBC-specific oligonucleotide serving as the primer. All cDNA was treated with uracil-DNA glycosylase and then went through a first 18-cycle PCR with the universal primers M1SS and BC2_uni_R. On the authors' methods: For normalization, 1 million high-quality reads, each with a distinct molecular identifier, were randomly selected from each sample. Reads with shared molecular identifiers were discarded instead of being binned into consensus sequences. MiTCR, with a Q25 quality threshold and the strictest error-elimination algorithm, was used for CDR3 identification, clonotype clustering and error correction. A nonparametric unseen species model with Euler transformation was used to estimate a lower bound on total TCR beta diversity. Using fastp trimming at Q25 and MiXCR clonotype assembly, TCRdb reanalyzed the public sequencing data and kept in-frame beta chains. Entries are consolidated by CDR3 protein sequence, retaining the most common genes and DNA. TCRdb assigned the V and J calls; the authors' analysis was not used. The sample includes 1.5 million to 2 million distinct CDR3 sequences, with just under 50% observed a single time. Approximately 2% of the sample goes to the ten largest clones.

Donors were 39 systemically healthy Caucasian individuals from Russia aged roughly 6 to 90 years. Ten milliliters of peripheral blood were drawn from each donor into EDTA-treated Vacutainer tubes. Ficoll-Paque density-gradient centrifugation was used to isolate PBMCs, with at least 6 million per sample. Total RNA, at least 6 micrograms per sample, was extracted from PBMCs with Trizol reagent. Naive CD45RAhigh/CD27high T cell percentages were measured by flow cytometry on a PBMC aliquot from every donor. The sequence joins TRBV4-1 to TRBJ2-5; the D gene is perhaps TRBD2, from 5 matching bases. This receptor was identified in a middle-aged woman in good health. The specimen sequenced was blood. The nucleotide sequence is given as TGCGCCAGCAGCCACGGACTGGAGTCCTACGAGCGGTACTTC. This translates into CASSHGLESYERYF.